This TCR beta chain was captured in a study of beta chain features in type 1 diabetes. Germline CDR1 SGDLS, CDR2 YYNGEE. V lost 2 bases and J 0 bases, leaving 9 bases between the germline ends. The CDR3 is 15 residues long. Reverse transcribing all isolated RNA meant expressed TCRB transcripts were sequenced. Here immunoSEQ multiplex PCR was the method, and the copy in TCRdb shows in-frame clones only, minus some. The top ten hold 0.035% to 0.045% of the sample, which has 390,000 or so clones, around 13% seen once. This chain connects TRBV9 to TRBJ2-1; D is tentatively TRBD1 or TRBD2 (5 bases each). This receptor was obtained from a man between 25 and 39 years old in good health. Sequenced: naive CD4+ T cells from blood. DNA of the CDR3: TGTGCCAGCAGCGTCGAGGGGATCTCCTACAATGAGCAGTTCTTC. It translates to CASSVEGISYNEQFF.